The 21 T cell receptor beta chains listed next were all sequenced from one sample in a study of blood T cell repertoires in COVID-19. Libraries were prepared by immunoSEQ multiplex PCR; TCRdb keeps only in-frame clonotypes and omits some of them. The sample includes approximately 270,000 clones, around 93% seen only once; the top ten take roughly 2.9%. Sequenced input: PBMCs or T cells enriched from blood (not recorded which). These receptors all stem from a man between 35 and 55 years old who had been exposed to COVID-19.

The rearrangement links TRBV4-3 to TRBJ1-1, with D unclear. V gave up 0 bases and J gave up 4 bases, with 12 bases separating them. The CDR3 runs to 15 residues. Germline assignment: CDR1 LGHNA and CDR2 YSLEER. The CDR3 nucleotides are TGCGCCAGCAGCCAAGATCTAGCGATACGCACTGAAGCTTTCTTT. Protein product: CASSQDLAIRTEAFF.

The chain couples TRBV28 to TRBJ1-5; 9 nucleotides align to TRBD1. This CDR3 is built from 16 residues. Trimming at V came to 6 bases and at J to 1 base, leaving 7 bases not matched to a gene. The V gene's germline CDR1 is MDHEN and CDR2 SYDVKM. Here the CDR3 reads CASRKQGAGSNQPQHF. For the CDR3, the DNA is TGTGCCAGCAGGAAACAGGGGGCGGGGAGCAATCAGCCCCAGCATTTT.

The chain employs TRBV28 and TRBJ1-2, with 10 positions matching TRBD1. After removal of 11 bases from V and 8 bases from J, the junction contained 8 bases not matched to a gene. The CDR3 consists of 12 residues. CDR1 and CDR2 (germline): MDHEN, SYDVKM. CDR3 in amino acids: CAARTGGQGYTF. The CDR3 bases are TGTGCCGCTAGGACAGGGGGTCAAGGCTACACCTTC.

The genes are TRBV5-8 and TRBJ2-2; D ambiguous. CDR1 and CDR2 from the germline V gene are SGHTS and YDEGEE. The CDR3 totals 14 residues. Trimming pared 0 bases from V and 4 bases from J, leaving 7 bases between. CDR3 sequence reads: CASSLVGATGELFF. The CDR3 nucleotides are TGTGCCAGCAGCTTGGTCGGAGCCACCGGGGAGCTGTTTTTT.

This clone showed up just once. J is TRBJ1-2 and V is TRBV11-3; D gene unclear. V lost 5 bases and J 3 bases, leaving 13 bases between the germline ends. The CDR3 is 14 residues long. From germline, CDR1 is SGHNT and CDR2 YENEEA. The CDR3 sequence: CASSPNSGHYGYTF. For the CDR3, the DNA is TGTGCCAGCAGCCCAAACAGCGGACACTATGGCTACACCTTC.

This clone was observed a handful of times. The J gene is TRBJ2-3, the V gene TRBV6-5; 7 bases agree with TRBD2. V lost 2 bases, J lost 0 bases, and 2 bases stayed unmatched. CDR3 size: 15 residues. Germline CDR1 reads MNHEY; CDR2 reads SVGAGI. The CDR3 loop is CASSYAGASTDTQYF. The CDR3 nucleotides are TGTGCCAGCAGTTACGCGGGAGCAAGCACAGATACGCAGTATTTT.

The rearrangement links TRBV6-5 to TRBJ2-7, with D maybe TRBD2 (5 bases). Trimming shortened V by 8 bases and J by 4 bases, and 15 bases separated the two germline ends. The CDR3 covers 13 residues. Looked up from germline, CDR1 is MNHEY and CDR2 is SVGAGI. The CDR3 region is CASGSGRAYEQYF. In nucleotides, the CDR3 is TGTGCCAGCGGCTCTGGGCGGGCATACGAGCAGTACTTC.

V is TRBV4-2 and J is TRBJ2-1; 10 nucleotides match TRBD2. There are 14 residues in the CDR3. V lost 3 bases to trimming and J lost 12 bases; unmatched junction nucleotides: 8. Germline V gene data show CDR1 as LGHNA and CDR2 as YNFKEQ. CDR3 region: CASSQVLAGAGQFF. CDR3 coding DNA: TGTGCCAGCAGCCAGGTTCTAGCGGGAGCCGGGCAGTTCTTC.

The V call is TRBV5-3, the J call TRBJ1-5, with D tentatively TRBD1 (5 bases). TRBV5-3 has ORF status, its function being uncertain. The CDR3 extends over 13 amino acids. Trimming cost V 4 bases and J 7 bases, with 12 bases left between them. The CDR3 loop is CARSPGSPQPQHF. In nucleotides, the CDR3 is TGTGCCAGAAGCCCAGGGTCGCCCCAGCCCCAGCATTTT.

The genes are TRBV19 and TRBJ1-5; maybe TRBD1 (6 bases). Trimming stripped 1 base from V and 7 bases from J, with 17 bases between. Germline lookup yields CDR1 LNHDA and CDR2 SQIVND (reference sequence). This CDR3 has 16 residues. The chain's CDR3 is CASSIATGWGSQPQHF. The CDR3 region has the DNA TGTGCCAGTAGTATAGCCACAGGGTGGGGCTCCCAGCCCCAGCATTTT.

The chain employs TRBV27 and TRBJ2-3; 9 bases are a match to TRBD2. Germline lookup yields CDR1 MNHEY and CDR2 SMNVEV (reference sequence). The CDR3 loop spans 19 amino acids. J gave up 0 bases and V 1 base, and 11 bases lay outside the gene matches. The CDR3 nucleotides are TGTGCCAGCAGTTTATGGTTTGAGACTAGCGGCTCTAGCACAGATACGCAGTATTTT. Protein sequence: CASSLWFETSGSSTDTQYF.

CDR3 loop: CATWGGRGMNTEAFF. In DNA, the CDR3 is TGTGCCACCTGGGGGGGGCGTGGGATGAACACTGAAGCTTTCTTT. The chain employs TRBV19 and TRBJ1-1, with D possibly matching TRBD1 (6 bases). The CDR3 has 15 residues. Germline loops: CDR1 LNHDA, CDR2 SQIVND (reference sequence). Trimming stripped 10 bases from V and 0 bases from J, with 18 bases between.

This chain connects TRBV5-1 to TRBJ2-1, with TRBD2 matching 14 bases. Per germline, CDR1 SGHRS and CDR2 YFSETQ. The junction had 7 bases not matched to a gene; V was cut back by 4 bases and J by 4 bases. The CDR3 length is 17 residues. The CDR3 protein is CASSLRLAGGGYNEQFF. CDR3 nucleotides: TGCGCCAGCAGCCTCCGACTAGCGGGAGGGGGATACAATGAGCAGTTCTTC.

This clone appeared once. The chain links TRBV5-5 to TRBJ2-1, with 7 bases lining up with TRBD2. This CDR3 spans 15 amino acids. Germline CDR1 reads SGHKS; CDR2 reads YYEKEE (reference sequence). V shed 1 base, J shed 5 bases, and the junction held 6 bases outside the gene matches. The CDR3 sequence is CASSLYGLDNNEQFF. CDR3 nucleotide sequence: TGTGCCAGCAGCTTGTATGGACTAGATAACAATGAGCAGTTCTTC.

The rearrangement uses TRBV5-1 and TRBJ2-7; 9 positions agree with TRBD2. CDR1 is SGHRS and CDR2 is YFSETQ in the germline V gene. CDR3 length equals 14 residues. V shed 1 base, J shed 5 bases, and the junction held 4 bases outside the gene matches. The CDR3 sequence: CASSLISGRNEQYF. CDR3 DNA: TGCGCCAGCAGCTTGATCAGCGGGAGGAACGAGCAGTACTTC.

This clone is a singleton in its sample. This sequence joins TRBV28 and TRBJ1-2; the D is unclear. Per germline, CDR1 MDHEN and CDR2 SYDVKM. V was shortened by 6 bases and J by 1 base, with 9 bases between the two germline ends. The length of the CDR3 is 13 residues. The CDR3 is CASRSELNYGYTF. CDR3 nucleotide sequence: TGTGCCAGCAGGAGCGAACTTAACTATGGCTACACCTTC.

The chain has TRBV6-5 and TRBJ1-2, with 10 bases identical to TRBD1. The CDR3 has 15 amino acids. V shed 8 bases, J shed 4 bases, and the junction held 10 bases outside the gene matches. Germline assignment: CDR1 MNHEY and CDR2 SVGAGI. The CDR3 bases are TGTGCCAGCCGGACCGGGACAGGGGACTCCTATGGCTACACCTTC. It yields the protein CASRTGTGDSYGYTF.

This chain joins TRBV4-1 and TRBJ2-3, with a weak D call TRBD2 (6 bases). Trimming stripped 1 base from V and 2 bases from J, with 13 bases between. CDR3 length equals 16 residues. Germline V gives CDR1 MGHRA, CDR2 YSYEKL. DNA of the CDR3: TGCGCCAGCAGCCAAGTCACGGGAGTCGACACAGATACGCAGTATTTT. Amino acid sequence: CASSQVTGVDTDTQYF.

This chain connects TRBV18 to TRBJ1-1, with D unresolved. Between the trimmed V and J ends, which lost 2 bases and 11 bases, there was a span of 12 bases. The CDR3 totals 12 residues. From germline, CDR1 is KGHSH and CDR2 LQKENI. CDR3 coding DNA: TGTGCCAGCTCACCATCGGAGGTTGATGCTTTCTTT. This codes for CASSPSEVDAFF.

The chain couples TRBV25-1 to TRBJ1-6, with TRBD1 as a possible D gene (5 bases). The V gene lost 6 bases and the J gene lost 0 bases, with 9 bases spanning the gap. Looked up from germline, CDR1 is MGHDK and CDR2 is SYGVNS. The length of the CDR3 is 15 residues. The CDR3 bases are TGTGCCAGCAGGGGGCTCGGCTCCTATAATTCACCCCTCCACTTT. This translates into CASRGLGSYNSPLHF.

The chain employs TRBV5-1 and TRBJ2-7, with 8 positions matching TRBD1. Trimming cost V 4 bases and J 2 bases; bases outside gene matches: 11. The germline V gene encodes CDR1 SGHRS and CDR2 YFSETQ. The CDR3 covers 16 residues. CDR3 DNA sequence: TGCGCCAGCAGCACACGCAAGGACAGGGAGCCCTACGAGCAGTACTTC. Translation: CASSTRKDREPYEQYF.